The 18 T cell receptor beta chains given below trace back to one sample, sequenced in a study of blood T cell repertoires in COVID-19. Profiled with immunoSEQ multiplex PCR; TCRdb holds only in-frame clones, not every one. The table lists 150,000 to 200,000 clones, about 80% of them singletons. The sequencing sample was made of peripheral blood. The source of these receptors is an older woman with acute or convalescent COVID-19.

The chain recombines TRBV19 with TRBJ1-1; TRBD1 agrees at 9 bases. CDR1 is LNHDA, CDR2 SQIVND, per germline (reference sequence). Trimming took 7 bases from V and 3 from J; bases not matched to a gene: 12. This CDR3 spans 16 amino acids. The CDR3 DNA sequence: TGTGCCAGTACCCCGTACAGGGGGCATGTGGACACTGAAGCTTTCTTT. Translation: CASTPYRGHVDTEAFF.

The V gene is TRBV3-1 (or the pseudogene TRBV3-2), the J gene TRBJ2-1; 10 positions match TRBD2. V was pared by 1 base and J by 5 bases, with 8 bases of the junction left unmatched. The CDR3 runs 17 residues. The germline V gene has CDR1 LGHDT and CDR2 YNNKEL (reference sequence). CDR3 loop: CASSQVRAGGLDNEQFF. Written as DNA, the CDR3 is TGTGCCAGCAGCCAAGTTCGAGCGGGAGGGTTGGACAATGAGCAGTTCTTC.

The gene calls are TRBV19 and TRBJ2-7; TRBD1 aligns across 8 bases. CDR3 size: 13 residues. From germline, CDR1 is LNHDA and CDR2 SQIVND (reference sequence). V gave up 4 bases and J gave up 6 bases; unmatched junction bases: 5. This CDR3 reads CASSTGGPAEQYF. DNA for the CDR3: TGTGCCAGTAGTACAGGGGGCCCCGCCGAGCAGTACTTC.

In DNA form, the CDR3 reads TGCGCCAGCAGCTTGGACGGGGATTCTAATGAAAAACTGTTTTTT. Protein: CASSLDGDSNEKLFF. The chain combines TRBV5-1 with TRBJ1-4, with D hard to call. The germline V gene has CDR1 SGHRS and CDR2 YFSETQ. The V end was cut by 0 bases, the J end by 3 bases, with 9 bases between. CDR3 size: 15 residues.

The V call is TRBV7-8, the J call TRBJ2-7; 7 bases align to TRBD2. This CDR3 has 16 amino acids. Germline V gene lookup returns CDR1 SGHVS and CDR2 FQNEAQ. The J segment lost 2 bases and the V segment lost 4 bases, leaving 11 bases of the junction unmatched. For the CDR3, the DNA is TGTGCCAGCAGCTCGTTATTAGCGGGTACAGCCTACGAGCAGTACTTC. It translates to CASSSLLAGTAYEQYF.

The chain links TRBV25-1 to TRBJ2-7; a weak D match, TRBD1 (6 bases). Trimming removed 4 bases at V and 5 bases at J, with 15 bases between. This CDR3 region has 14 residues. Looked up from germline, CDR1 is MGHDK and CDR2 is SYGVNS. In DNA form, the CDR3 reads TGTGCCAGCAGTGGAAGATACAGGGCCAACGAGCAGTACTTC. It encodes CASSGRYRANEQYF.

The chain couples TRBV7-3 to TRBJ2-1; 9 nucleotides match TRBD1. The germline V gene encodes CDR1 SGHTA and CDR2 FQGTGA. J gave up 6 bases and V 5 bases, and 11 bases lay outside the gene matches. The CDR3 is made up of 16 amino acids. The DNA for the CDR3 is TGTGCCAGCAGCCCCCGGACAGGGGAGTTCCCCAATGAGCAGTTCTTC. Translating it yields CASSPRTGEFPNEQFF.

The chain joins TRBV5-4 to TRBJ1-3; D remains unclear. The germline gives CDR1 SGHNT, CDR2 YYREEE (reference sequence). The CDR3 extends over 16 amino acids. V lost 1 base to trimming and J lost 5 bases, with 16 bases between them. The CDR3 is CASSLYRGTFRNTIYF. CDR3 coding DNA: TGTGCCAGCAGCTTGTATCGGGGTACTTTTAGAAACACCATATATTTT.

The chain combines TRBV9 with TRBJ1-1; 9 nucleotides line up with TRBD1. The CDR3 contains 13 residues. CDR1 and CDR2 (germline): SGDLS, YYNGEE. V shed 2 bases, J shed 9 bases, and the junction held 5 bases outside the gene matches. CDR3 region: CASSVSGTGKAFF. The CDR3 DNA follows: TGTGCCAGCAGCGTTAGTGGGACAGGGAAAGCTTTCTTT.

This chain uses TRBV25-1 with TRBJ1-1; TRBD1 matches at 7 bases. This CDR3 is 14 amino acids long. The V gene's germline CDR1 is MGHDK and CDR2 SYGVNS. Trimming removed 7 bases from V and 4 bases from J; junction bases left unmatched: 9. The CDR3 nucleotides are TGTGCCAGCACTCCGACAGGGCTGGCCACTGAAGCTTTCTTT. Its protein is CASTPTGLATEAFF.

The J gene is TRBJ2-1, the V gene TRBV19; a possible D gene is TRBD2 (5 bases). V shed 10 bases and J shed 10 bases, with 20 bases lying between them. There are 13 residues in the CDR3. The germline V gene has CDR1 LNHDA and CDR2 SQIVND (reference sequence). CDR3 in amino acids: CATGGDTRKEQFF. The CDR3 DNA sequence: TGTGCCACCGGAGGAGATACCAGGAAGGAGCAGTTCTTC.

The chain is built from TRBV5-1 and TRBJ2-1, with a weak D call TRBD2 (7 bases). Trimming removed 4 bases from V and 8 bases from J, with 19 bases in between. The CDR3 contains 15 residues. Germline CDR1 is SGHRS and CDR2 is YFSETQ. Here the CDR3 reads CASSPGGGLLDEQFF. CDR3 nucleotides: TGCGCCAGCAGCCCTGGGGGGGGGCTGTTAGATGAGCAGTTCTTC.

CDR3 coding DNA: TGTGCCAGCAGCCATCAGGGTTTGGGTCAGCCCCAGCATTTT. Translated: CASSHQGLGQPQHF. The chain is built from TRBV3-1 (or the pseudogene TRBV3-2) and TRBJ1-5; weak D call: TRBD1 (5 bases). The V gene's germline CDR1 is LGHDT and CDR2 YNNKEL (reference sequence). V shed 3 bases and J shed 6 bases, with 12 bases lying between them. CDR3 length equals 14 residues.

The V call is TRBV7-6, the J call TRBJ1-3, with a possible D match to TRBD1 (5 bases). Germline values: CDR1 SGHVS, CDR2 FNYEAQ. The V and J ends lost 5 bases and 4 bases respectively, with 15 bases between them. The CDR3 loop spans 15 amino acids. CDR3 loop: CASSRGHGPGNTIYF. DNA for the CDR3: TGTGCCAGCAGCAGGGGCCACGGGCCGGGAAACACCATATATTTT.

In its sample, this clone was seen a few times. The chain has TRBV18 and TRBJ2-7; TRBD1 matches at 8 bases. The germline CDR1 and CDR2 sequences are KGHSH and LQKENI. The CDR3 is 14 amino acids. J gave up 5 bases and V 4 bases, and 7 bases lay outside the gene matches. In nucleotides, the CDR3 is TGTGCCAGCTCACAACAGGGGGTTACAAACGAGCAGTACTTC. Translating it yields CASSQQGVTNEQYF.

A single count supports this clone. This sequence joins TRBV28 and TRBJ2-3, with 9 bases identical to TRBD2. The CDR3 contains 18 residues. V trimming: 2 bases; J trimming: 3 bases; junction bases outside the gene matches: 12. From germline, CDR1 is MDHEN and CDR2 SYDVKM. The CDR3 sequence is CASSLMASGVMRTDTQYF. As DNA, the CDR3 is TGTGCCAGCAGTTTAATGGCTAGCGGGGTTATGAGAACAGATACGCAGTATTTT.

CDR3 loop: CASSGRGNEKLFF. As DNA, the CDR3 is TGTGCCAGCAGTGGGCGGGGAAATGAAAAACTGTTTTTT. J is TRBJ1-4 and V is TRBV2; D unresolved. CDR1 SNHLY and CDR2 FYNNEI come from the germline V gene. V was cut by 4 bases and J by 5 bases, with 8 bases left in between. This CDR3 has 13 amino acids.

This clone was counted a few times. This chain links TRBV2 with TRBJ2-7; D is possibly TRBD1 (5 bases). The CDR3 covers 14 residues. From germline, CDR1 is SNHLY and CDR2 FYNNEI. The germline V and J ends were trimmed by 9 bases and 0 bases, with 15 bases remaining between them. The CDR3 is CASTGQQASYEQYF. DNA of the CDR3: TGTGCCAGTACAGGTCAACAGGCCTCCTACGAGCAGTACTTC.